A single sample is the source of the 22 T cell receptor beta chains below, sequenced in a study of blood T cells in healthy people across ages. Combining a sample-barcoded 5' primer with a J-beta primer mix, a second PCR ran for about 7 to 12 cycles. TCRdb redid the calling of the 5' RACE reads with MiXCR, one entry per CDR3 protein. The sample has more than 800,000 distinct CDR3 sequences, more than 25% seen once. The sample comprised blood. These receptors were taken from a woman older than 75 in good health.

This clonotype was recorded at least ten times. CDR3 region: CASGPRRSSYEQYF. The CDR3, as DNA: TGTGCCAGCGGCCCACGGAGGAGTTCCTACGAGCAGTACTTC. V is TRBV7-2 and J is TRBJ2-7, with D tentatively TRBD2 (5 bases). The CDR3 has 14 amino acids. V was cut by 8 bases and J by 1 base, with 15 bases left in between. The germline gives CDR1 SGHTA, CDR2 FQGNSA.

The chain joins TRBV9 to TRBJ2-1; 12 bases fit TRBD2. Germline V lookup: CDR1 SGDLS, CDR2 YYNGEE. The CDR3 totals 16 residues. V gave up 2 bases and J gave up 5 bases; unmatched junction bases: 5. This CDR3 is CASSVPLAGGNNEQFF. The CDR3 DNA reads TGTGCCAGCAGCGTCCCTCTAGCGGGGGGGAACAATGAGCAGTTCTTC. Full variable domain (rest looked up from reference TRBV9 and TRBJ2-1): DSGVTQTPKHLITATGQRVTLRCSPRSGDLSVYWYQQSLDQGLQFLIQYYNGEERAKGNILERFSAQQFPDLHSELNLSSLELGDSALYFCASSVPLAGGNNEQFFGPGTRLTVL.

This clonotype was recorded a few times. V and J are TRBV5-8 and TRBJ1-4; 7 bases fit TRBD1. This CDR3 has 18 amino acids. Germline CDR1 is SGHTS and CDR2 is YDEGEE. Trimming took 4 bases from V and 0 from J; bases not matched to a gene: 12. In DNA form, the CDR3 reads TGTGCCAGCAGCGGTTGGGGACAGTTAGTTGCAACTAATGAAAAACTGTTTTTT. Translating it yields CASSGWGQLVATNEKLFF.

This clonotype occurred many times. CDR3 region: CASSLGTSGETQYF. The CDR3 nucleotides read TGCGCCAGCAGCCTCGGGACTAGCGGGGAGACCCAGTACTTC. This chain uses TRBV5-1 with TRBJ2-5, with 12 bases fitting TRBD2. The CDR3 is 14 residues long. Germline V gene data show CDR1 as SGHRS and CDR2 as YFSETQ. With 4 bases clipped from V and 5 bases from J, the junction kept 3 bases outside the gene matches. Based on the CDR3 plus reference TRBV5-1 and TRBJ2-5, the full variable domain is KAGVTQTPRYLIKTRGQQVTLSCSPISGHRSVSWYQQTPGQGLQFLFEYFSETQRNKGNFPGRFSGRQFSNSRSEMNVSTLELGDSALYLCASSLGTSGETQYFGPGTRLLVL.

For this clonotype: The junction does not match germline at one end; this may be a read error. The rearrangement uses TRBV3-1 and TRBJ2-3; D is unclear. This CDR3 region has 15 residues. Germline V gene sequence: CDR1 LGHDT, CDR2 YNNKEL (reference sequence). The CDR3: CASNQDVARSDTQYF. CDR3 sequence (DNA): TGTGCCAGCAACCAAGATGTGGCTAGGTCGGATACGCAGTATTTT.

This chain joins TRBV4-3 and TRBJ2-1, with TRBD2 matching 10 bases. Germline V gene data show CDR1 as LGHNA and CDR2 as YSLEER. The CDR3 is 16 amino acids. After removal of 2 bases from V and 12 bases from J, the junction contained 13 bases not matched to a gene. The CDR3 region is CASSQPGSSGGGGQFF. CDR3 sequence (DNA): TGCGCCAGCAGCCAACCCGGGTCTAGCGGGGGTGGGGGGCAGTTCTTC.

Of note for this clonotype: A much larger clone lies one base from this, so it may be a read error. DNA of the CDR3: TGTACCAGTGACAGGGCGTACCAAGAGACCCAGTACTTC. It translates to CTSDRAYQETQYF. This chain links TRBV7-9 with TRBJ2-5; 7 bases map to TRBD1. The CDR3 loop spans 13 amino acids. The germline V gene encodes CDR1 SEHNR and CDR2 FQNEAQ (reference sequence).

The chain recombines TRBV9 with TRBJ1-6, with TRBD1 identical over 8 bases. V was pared by 3 bases and J by 15 bases, with 8 bases of the junction left unmatched. Germline lookup yields CDR1 SGDLS and CDR2 YYNGEE. The length of the CDR3 is 13 residues. In DNA, the CDR3 is TGTGCCAGCAGCGACCCGGGACAGGCCGACCTCCACTTT. It is translated as CASSDPGQADLHF. The full variable domain, in which reference TRBV9 and TRBJ1-6 provide the parts outside the CDR3, is DSGVTQTPKHLITATGQRVTLRCSPRSGDLSVYWYQQSLDQGLQFLIQYYNGEERAKGNILERFSAQQFPDLHSELNLSSLELGDSALYFCASSDPGQADLHFGNGTRLTVT.

The chain combines TRBV4-2 with TRBJ2-2; 11 positions agree with TRBD2. The CDR3 runs to 17 residues. V gave up 4 bases and J gave up 3 bases; unmatched junction bases: 7. The germline V gene has CDR1 LGHNA and CDR2 YNFKEQ. This CDR3 is CASSRTLTSGDTGELFF. The CDR3 DNA sequence: TGTGCCAGCAGCCGCACCCTGACTAGCGGGGACACCGGGGAGCTGTTTTTT.

This clonotype was counted ten times or more. The chain links TRBV6-5 to TRBJ2-7, with D possibly TRBD1 on 5 matching bases. Germline V lookup: CDR1 MNHEY, CDR2 SVGAGI. The CDR3 spans 14 residues. The ends were cut back, 6 bases at V and 1 base at J, with 13 bases in the middle. CDR3 sequence (DNA): TGTGCCAGCAGCCGCAACAGGTTGTCCTACGAGCAGTACTTC. It translates to CASSRNRLSYEQYF.

This clonotype was seen a handful of times. The CDR3 DNA is TGTGCCAGCAGTATCCACAGCCAGAACACTGAAGCTTTCTTT. Amino acids: CASSIHSQNTEAFF. The V gene is TRBV12-3 or TRBV12-4, the J gene TRBJ1-1; D is unclear. V was cut by 5 bases and J by 1 base, with 11 bases left in between. The CDR3 spans 14 residues.

This clonotype has just a few counts. The J gene is TRBJ2-2, the V gene TRBV5-1; 9 bases fit TRBD1. The CDR3 runs 15 residues. V lost 2 bases, J lost 7 bases, and 6 bases stayed unmatched. CDR1 and CDR2 from the germline V gene are SGHRS and YFSETQ. The CDR3 DNA follows: TGCGCCAGCAGCTTAAGGACAGGGGAGGTCGGGGAGCTGTTTTTT. Its translation is CASSLRTGEVGELFF.

This clonotype has a count of ten or more. This sequence joins TRBV3-1 and TRBJ1-6; tentative D call: TRBD1 (5 bases). The V gene lost 0 bases and the J gene lost 1 base, with 13 bases spanning the gap. The length of the CDR3 is 18 residues. Germline loops: CDR1 LGHDT, CDR2 YNNKEL (reference sequence). CDR3: CASSQEGGGWSYNSPLHF. The CDR3 DNA is TGTGCCAGCAGCCAAGAAGGTGGGGGTTGGTCCTATAATTCACCCCTCCACTTT.

This clonotype was detected ten times or more. This chain links TRBV5-6 with TRBJ2-5, with D unclear. The CDR3 has 14 amino acids. V lost 4 bases to trimming and J lost 1 base, with 11 bases between them. CDR1 and CDR2 (germline): SGHDT, YYEEEE. The CDR3 here is CASSQGRAQETQYF. CDR3 coding DNA: TGTGCCAGCAGCCAAGGACGGGCCCAAGAGACCCAGTACTTC.

The chain couples TRBV12-3 or TRBV12-4 to TRBJ2-3; possible D gene TRBD1, 5 bases. The V end was cut by 2 bases, the J end by 11 bases, with 11 bases between. This CDR3 has 12 residues. CDR3 sequence (DNA): TGTGCCAGCAGTTTACCAGGGATCGGGCAGTATTTT. Translated: CASSLPGIGQYF.

About this clonotype: This clone may be a read error of a much larger clone one base away. The genes are TRBV3-1 and TRBJ2-7; 13 bases match TRBD2. The assigned J gene may be wrong: the sequence end matches TRBJ2-1 better. CDR1 LGHDT and CDR2 YNNKEL come from the germline V gene (reference sequence). The CDR3 runs 17 residues. As DNA, the CDR3 is TGTGCCAGCGGCCAAGGCCCCGGGACTAGCGGGGCAAGGGAGCAGTTCTTC. As protein: CASGQGPGTSGAREQFF.

Remarks on this clonotype: At one end the junction does not follow the germline gene, possibly because of a read error. This chain uses TRBV5-1 with TRBJ1-5; no clear D. The CDR3 is 13 residues long. Germline CDR1 SGHRS, CDR2 YFSETQ. The CDR3 loop reads CASGLGSNQPQHF. DNA for the CDR3: TGCGCCAGCGGCTTAGGGAGCAATCAGCCCCAGCATTTT.

The sample holds a few counts of this clonotype. The gene calls are TRBV7-2 and TRBJ2-7, with 8 bases identical to TRBD1. The germline V gene encodes CDR1 SGHTA and CDR2 FQGNSA. The CDR3 is 15 residues long. V was clipped by 4 bases and J by 3 bases; unmatched bases: 8. The DNA of the CDR3 is TGTGCCAGCAGCTCATGGACAGGGCCCGACTACGAGCAGTACTTC. It specifies CASSSWTGPDYEQYF.

In its sample, this clonotype was seen many times. The chain is built from TRBV5-1 and TRBJ1-5; TRBD1 agrees at 7 bases. Germline V CDR1 and CDR2: SGHRS, YFSETQ. J was trimmed by 2 bases and V by 4 bases; bases with no gene match: 6. This CDR3 is built from 15 residues. The CDR3 sequence: CASSQGGSGNQPQHF. The CDR3 coding sequence is TGCGCCAGCAGCCAAGGGGGCTCGGGCAATCAGCCCCAGCATTTT.

This clonotype was counted ten times or more. The rearrangement uses TRBV14 and TRBJ2-3; D not resolved. Germline loops: CDR1 SGHDN, CDR2 FVKESK. Trimming left V 1 base short and J 6 bases short, with 11 bases between. The CDR3 consists of 14 residues. The CDR3: CASSQALASDTQYF. Here the CDR3 DNA reads TGTGCCAGCAGCCAAGCATTAGCAAGTGATACGCAGTATTTT.

The genes are TRBV7-2 and TRBJ2-1, with 8 bases matching TRBD2. The J call may be wrong; the DNA end is better matched by TRBJ2-7. The germline gives CDR1 SGHTA, CDR2 FQGNSA. This CDR3 contains 16 residues. CDR3 in amino acids: CASSPYAGGDYNEQYF. The CDR3 DNA reads as TGTGCCAGCAGCCCCTATGCCGGGGGGGATTACAATGAGCAGTACTTC.

This clonotype was counted many times. The rearrangement uses TRBV20-1 and TRBJ2-3, with no clear D. The germline CDR1 and CDR2 sequences are DFQATT and SNEGSKA (reference sequence). V dropped 3 bases and J dropped 7 bases, with 11 bases sitting between them. The CDR3 covers 12 residues. As DNA, the CDR3 is TGCAGTGCTAGCCTTCCCACGAATACGCAGTATTTT. It encodes CSASLPTNTQYF.